The 11 T cell receptor beta chains below were found in one sample sequenced in a study of T cells after yellow fever vaccination (dated by TCRdb to the late 2010s). Library creation used 5' RACE. Reads for this sample came from an Illumina HiSeq 2500. TCRdb passed the public sequencing reads through fastp at Q25 and MiXCR, retaining productive beta sequences. Each CDR3 protein gets just one entry, which takes the most common genes and DNA from the rows behind it. The sample profile shows approximately 350,000 distinct CDR3 sequences; approximately 10% of them were found once. The ten largest account for roughly 18% of the sample. Read against the paper, the sample's treatment or condition label means: live attenuated yellow fever vaccine strain. Sequences were derived from PBMCs, sampled on the day of the first yellow fever vaccination. These receptors all come from a man aged 18 to 35 who received the YFV17D yellow fever vaccine.

The genes are TRBV20-1 and TRBJ2-3; D is unresolved. The CDR3 consists of 14 residues. Trimming pared 0 bases from V and 3 bases from J, leaving 10 bases between. CDR1 is DFQATT, CDR2 SNEGSKA, per germline (reference sequence). Here the CDR3 reads CSARDGTRTDTQYF. The CDR3 region has the DNA TGCAGTGCTAGAGATGGCACGAGAACAGATACGCAGTATTTT.

V usage is TRBV20-1 and J usage is TRBJ2-7, with 10 bases identical to TRBD1. The J segment lost 0 bases and the V segment lost 0 bases, leaving 5 bases of the junction unmatched. The germline gives CDR1 DFQATT, CDR2 SNEGSKA (reference sequence). The CDR3 is 16 residues long. CDR3 nucleotide sequence: TGCAGTGCTAGAGATCGGGACAGGGGATTCTCCTACGAGCAGTACGTC. Its protein is CSARDRDRGFSYEQYV.

This clonotype was recorded a few times. This chain links TRBV2 with TRBJ2-1; 7 nucleotides line up with TRBD1. With V trimmed by 11 bases and J by 4 bases, 14 bases remained unmatched. This CDR3 region has 15 residues. Per the germline V gene, CDR1 is SNHLY and CDR2 is FYNNEI. This CDR3 is CAGKEDRATYNEQFF. The CDR3, as DNA: TGTGCCGGAAAAGAAGACAGGGCAACTTACAATGAGCAGTTCTTC.

This clonotype was seen only a few times. This chain uses TRBV9 with TRBJ1-6; 8 positions match TRBD1. CDR1 is SGDLS, CDR2 YYNGEE, per germline. The CDR3 is made up of 14 amino acids. V shed 4 bases, J shed 7 bases, and the junction held 4 bases outside the gene matches. The CDR3 is CASSPRTGNSPLHF. The CDR3 nucleotides are TGTGCCAGCAGCCCAAGGACAGGGAATTCACCCCTCCACTTT.

J is TRBJ2-1 and V is TRBV18; the D is unclear. V was clipped by 0 bases and J by 6 bases, with 6 bases between them. Per the germline V gene, CDR1 is KGHSH and CDR2 is LQKENI. The CDR3 has 13 residues. The CDR3 sequence: CASSPPSSNEQFF. CDR3 coding DNA: TGTGCCAGCTCACCACCGTCTAGCAATGAGCAGTTCTTC.

Only a few counts were recorded for this clonotype. The V call is TRBV7-3, the J call TRBJ2-5, with D tentatively TRBD1 or TRBD2 (6 bases each). Between the trimmed V and J ends, which lost 6 bases and 4 bases, there was a span of 12 bases. Germline V gives CDR1 SGHTA, CDR2 FQGTGA. The CDR3 consists of 13 residues. CDR3 coding DNA: TGTGCCAGCAGTACCGGGGGCGCAGAGACCCAGTACTTC. Amino acid sequence: CASSTGGAETQYF.

This clonotype was detected once. The rearrangement links TRBV28 to TRBJ2-5, with 10 bases matching TRBD1. CDR3 length equals 20 residues. Trimming cost V 6 bases and J 5 bases; bases outside gene matches: 24. CDR1 is MDHEN and CDR2 is SYDVKM in the germline V gene. The CDR3 region has the DNA TGTGCCAGCAGGGGATACGGGCGTTTCCAGGACAGGGGGAATGGTGAGACCCAGTACTTC. Encoded protein: CASRGYGRFQDRGNGETQYF.

Many counts were recorded for this clonotype. The rearrangement links TRBV5-1 to TRBJ2-1; D may correspond to TRBD1 or TRBD2 (6 bases each). The CDR3 totals 15 residues. V lost 2 bases to trimming and J lost 5 bases, with 14 bases between them. Looked up from germline, CDR1 is SGHRS and CDR2 is YFSETQ. Here the CDR3 DNA reads TGCGCCAGCAGCTTCGGGGGCAGGGGTAACAATGAGCAGTTCTTC. It yields the protein CASSFGGRGNNEQFF. The full variable domain, its missing parts supplied by reference TRBV5-1 and TRBJ2-1, is KAGVTQTPRYLIKTRGQQVTLSCSPISGHRSVSWYQQTPGQGLQFLFEYFSETQRNKGNFPGRFSGRQFSNSRSEMNVSTLELGDSALYLCASSFGGRGNNEQFFGPGTRLTVL.

Comments on this clonotype: Sequence at one end of the junction differs from germline and may be a read error. The rearrangement links TRBV5-1 to TRBJ1-2; TRBD1 matches 8 bases. The CDR3 is 15 amino acids. The V gene's germline CDR1 is SGHRS and CDR2 YFSETQ. The CDR3 sequence: CASSMRTGSSYGYPF. In nucleotides, the CDR3 is TGCGCCAGCAGCATGAGGACAGGGTCGAGCTATGGCTACCCCTTC.

The V call is TRBV6-5, the J call TRBJ2-7, with D possibly being TRBD2 (6 bases). V shed 0 bases and J shed 1 base, with 13 bases lying between them. Per the germline V gene, CDR1 is MNHEY and CDR2 is SVGAGI. This CDR3 has 16 amino acids. The CDR3, as DNA: TGTGCCAGCAGTTACTCGGGAGGTCAGGGATCCTACGAGCAGTACTTC. Its translation is CASSYSGGQGSYEQYF.

The chain links TRBV9 to TRBJ2-3, with D perhaps matching TRBD1 or TRBD2 (6 bases each). CDR3 length: 15 residues. Trimming left V 3 bases short and J 2 bases short, with 13 bases between. Germline CDR1 is SGDLS and CDR2 is YYNGEE. The CDR3 nucleotides read TGTGCCAGCAGCGCCCGGGGGCCGACCACAGATACGCAGTATTTT. Translated: CASSARGPTTDTQYF.